Each of the 22 T cell receptor beta chains below was sequenced from the same sample in a study of T cells after posttransplantation cyclophosphamide. TCRdb's table, derived via immunoSEQ multiplex PCR, lists solely in-frame clones and lacks some. The sample has more than 2,000 clones; 70% to 75% are singletons. Busulfan-fludarabine conditioning, marrow transplant, and cyclophosphamide on days +3 and +4 were administered. The material sequenced was PBMCs, taken around 35 days after a stem cell transplant with posttransplant cyclophosphamide. The receptors were gathered from a male patient aged 45-59 years who received an allogeneic stem cell transplant from a related donor and was CMV-positive. Part of the T cells may come from the graft donor.

The rearrangement joins TRBV5-4 to TRBJ2-7; 10 bases map to TRBD1. Per germline, CDR1 SGHNT and CDR2 YYREEE (reference sequence). CDR3 length equals 13 residues. J was trimmed by 3 bases and V by 3 bases; bases with no gene match: 0. The CDR3 reads CASSWTGGYEQYF. The CDR3 DNA sequence: TGTGCCAGCAGCTGGACAGGGGGCTACGAGCAGTACTTC.

The J gene is TRBJ2-7, the V gene TRBV6-5, with D tentatively TRBD2 (6 bases). This CDR3 spans 15 amino acids. The germline gives CDR1 MNHEY, CDR2 SVGAGI. V was clipped by 4 bases and J by 3 bases, with 16 bases between them. The CDR3: CASSWRRAAYYEQYF. The DNA of the CDR3 is TGTGCCAGCAGTTGGAGGAGGGCAGCCTACTACGAGCAGTACTTC.

The rearrangement links TRBV6-1 to TRBJ2-3; 10 bases align to TRBD2. The germline gives CDR1 MNHNS, CDR2 SASEGT. The ends lost 5 bases at V and 1 base at J; junction bases unmatched: 3. The CDR3 consists of 15 residues. The CDR3 sequence is CASSLLAGGTDTQYF. CDR3 nucleotides: TGTGCCAGCAGTCTTCTAGCGGGGGGCACAGATACGCAGTATTTT.

The chain recombines TRBV7-9 with TRBJ1-1, with D possibly TRBD1 on 6 matching bases. V dropped 1 base and J dropped 2 bases, with 17 bases sitting between them. The CDR3 sequence is 17 residues long. Germline lookup yields CDR1 SEHNR and CDR2 FQNEAQ (reference sequence). CDR3 protein: CASSLGTANAANTEAFF. CDR3 DNA: TGTGCCAGCAGCTTAGGGACAGCTAATGCCGCTAACACTGAAGCTTTCTTT.

The rearrangement links TRBV29-1 to TRBJ1-1; 7 nucleotides line up with TRBD1. The J segment lost 4 bases and the V segment lost 5 bases, leaving 4 bases of the junction unmatched. The length of the CDR3 is 12 residues. CDR1 is SQVTM, CDR2 ANQGSEA, per germline. CDR3 nucleotides: TGCAGCGTTCCCTACAGGGGCACTGAAGCTTTCTTT. It codes for CSVPYRGTEAFF. The full variable domain, completed using reference TRBV29-1 and TRBJ1-1, is SAVISQKPSRDICQRGTSLTIQCQVDSQVTMMFWYRQQPGQSLTLIATANQGSEATYESGFVIDKFPISRPNLTFSTLTVSNMSPEDSSIYLCSVPYRGTEAFFGQGTRLTVV.

The chain joins TRBV11-2 to TRBJ2-1; 8 bases line up with TRBD2. The CDR3 is made up of 19 amino acids. Trimming took 2 bases from V and 0 from J; bases not matched to a gene: 12. The germline gives CDR1 SGHAT, CDR2 FQNNGV. The CDR3 reads CASSLTPGTSVISYNEQFF. CDR3 nucleotides: TGTGCCAGCAGCTTAACCCCGGGGACTAGTGTAATCTCCTACAATGAGCAGTTCTTC.

The V gene is TRBV12-5, the J gene TRBJ1-1, with 9 bases identical to TRBD1. V lost 4 bases and J lost 0; bases outside the gene matches: 12. Looked up from germline, CDR1 is LGHNT and CDR2 is FRNRAP. This CDR3 spans 18 amino acids. In DNA form, the CDR3 reads TGTGCTAGTGGTTCCCAGGGACAGGGCGATGGTTTGAACACTGAAGCTTTCTTT. Its translation is CASGSQGQGDGLNTEAFF. The entire variable domain, with the rest obtained from reference TRBV12-5 and TRBJ1-1, is as follows: DARVTQTPRHKVTEMGQEVTMRCQPILGHNTVFWYRQTMMQGLELLAYFRNRAPLDDSGMPKDRFSAEMPDATLATLKIQPSEPRDSAVYFCASGSQGQGDGLNTEAFFGQGTRLTVV.

The chain uses TRBV15 and TRBJ1-5; the D gene is possibly TRBD1 (5 bases). Trimming left V 2 bases short and J 9 bases short, with 17 bases between. The CDR3 contains 15 residues. The germline gives CDR1 LNHNV, CDR2 YYDKDF (reference sequence). CDR3 protein: CATSRSDSFQGPQHF. The CDR3, as DNA: TGTGCCACCAGCAGATCAGACTCATTCCAGGGGCCCCAGCATTTT.

The V and J genes are TRBV5-1 and TRBJ2-2; 15 bases align to TRBD2. Germline V CDR1 and CDR2: SGHRS, YFSETQ. V shed 0 bases and J 2 bases; nucleotides not matched to a gene: 5. The CDR3 covers 19 residues. The CDR3 protein is CASSLVRTSGRDNTGELFF. The CDR3 nucleotides read TGCGCCAGCAGCTTGGTCAGGACTAGCGGGAGGGACAACACCGGGGAGCTGTTTTTT.

The chain has TRBV5-1 and TRBJ1-1; TRBD1 might be the D (5 bases). The V gene's germline CDR1 is SGHRS and CDR2 YFSETQ. The CDR3 runs 12 residues. V was cut by 7 bases and J by 4 bases, with 11 bases left in between. CDR3 in amino acids: CASRLGGTEAFF. CDR3 bases: TGCGCCAGCCGTCTGGGGGGCACTGAAGCTTTCTTT.

V and J are TRBV5-5 and TRBJ2-2; the D gene is possibly TRBD2 (7 bases). Trimming cost V 0 bases and J 4 bases, with 10 bases left between them. This CDR3 has 15 residues. Germline assignment: CDR1 SGHKS and CDR2 YYEKEE (reference sequence). The CDR3 DNA follows: TGTGCCAGCAGCTTGGTGGGGGGGCCCACCGGGGAGCTGTTTTTT. It is translated as CASSLVGGPTGELFF.

This chain uses TRBV2 with TRBJ2-1; D ambiguous. This CDR3 has 15 residues. V lost 4 bases and J lost 3, with 13 bases in between. Germline loops: CDR1 SNHLY, CDR2 FYNNEI. The CDR3 DNA follows: TGTGCCAGCAGTGGCAGAGGAACCCTCTACAATGAGCAGTTCTTC. Encoded protein: CASSGRGTLYNEQFF. Variable domain in full (rest from reference TRBV2 and TRBJ2-1): EPEVTQTPSHQVTQMGQEVILRCVPISNHLYFYWYRQILGQKVEFLVSFYNNEISEKSEIFDDQFSVERPDGSNFTLKIRSTKLEDSAMYFCASSGRGTLYNEQFFGPGTRLTVL.

This chain uses TRBV4-1 with TRBJ2-7, with TRBD2 identical over 9 bases. CDR1 and CDR2 from the germline V gene are MGHRA and YSYEKL. The CDR3 has 15 residues. Trimming at V came to 4 bases and at J to 2 bases, leaving 6 bases not matched to a gene. This CDR3 is CASSRRLADTYEQYF. In DNA form, the CDR3 reads TGCGCCAGCAGCCGCCGACTAGCGGATACCTACGAGCAGTACTTC.

The chain joins TRBV11-2 to TRBJ2-7; 10 bases agree with TRBD2. CDR1 is SGHAT and CDR2 is FQNNGV in the germline V gene. CDR3 length equals 15 residues. The ends lost 1 base at V and 2 bases at J; junction bases unmatched: 2. CDR3 sequence (DNA): TGTGCCAGCAGCTTAGCTAGCGGGGGTGCCTACGAGCAGTACTTC. Translation gives CASSLASGGAYEQYF.

This sequence joins TRBV7-2 and TRBJ2-4; D ambiguous. Germline CDR1 and CDR2: SGHTA and FQGNSA. The CDR3 is 12 amino acids. V was clipped by 3 bases and J by 2 bases, with 2 bases between them. CDR3 sequence reads: CASSFSKNIQYF. DNA of the CDR3: TGTGCCAGCAGCTTCTCCAAAAACATTCAGTACTTC.

By share of the sample, this clone is large. The genes are TRBV5-6 and TRBJ1-4, with TRBD1 identical over 11 bases. V shed 2 bases, J shed 10 bases, and the junction held 4 bases outside the gene matches. The CDR3 is 14 amino acids. CDR1 and CDR2 from the germline V gene are SGHDT and YYEEEE. This CDR3 is CASSLSGTGGKLFF. The CDR3 nucleotides read TGTGCCAGCAGCTTATCCGGGACAGGGGGAAAACTGTTTTTT. Based on the CDR3 plus reference TRBV5-6 and TRBJ1-4, the full variable domain is DAGVTQSPTHLIKTRGQQVTLRCSPKSGHDTVSWYQQALGQGPQFIFQYYEEEERQRGNFPDRFSGHQFPNYSSELNVNALLLGDSALYLCASSLSGTGGKLFFGSGTQLSVL.

This chain links TRBV2 with TRBJ1-2; D is perhaps TRBD1 (5 bases). With 3 bases removed from V and 7 bases from J, the gap between germline ends came to 21 bases. CDR1 is SNHLY and CDR2 is FYNNEI in the germline V gene. The CDR3 has 16 residues. Written as DNA, the CDR3 is TGTGCCAGCAGTGACTGGCAGGCAGGGATATTTTTTGGCTACACCTTC. It translates to CASSDWQAGIFFGYTF.

The chain carries TRBV7-9 and TRBJ2-7; 9 bases agree with TRBD1. Germline V gene data show CDR1 as SEHNR and CDR2 as FQNEAQ (reference sequence). V trimming: 1 base; J trimming: 4 bases; junction bases outside the gene matches: 8. The CDR3 is made up of 16 amino acids. CDR3 in amino acids: CASSLVTGTGSYEQYF. The CDR3 DNA is TGTGCCAGCAGCTTAGTTACGGGGACAGGGTCGTACGAGCAGTACTTC. Together with reference TRBV7-9 and TRBJ2-7, the CDR3 gives the full variable domain: DTGVSQNPRHKITKRGQNVTFRCDPISEHNRLYWYRQTLGQGPEFLTYFQNEAQLEKSRLLSDRFSAERPKGSFSTLEIQRTEQGDSAMYLCASSLVTGTGSYEQYFGPGTRLTVT.

The V and J genes are TRBV11-1 and TRBJ2-3; maybe TRBD2 (6 bases). Germline V CDR1 and CDR2: SGHAT, FQDESV (reference sequence). The length of the CDR3 is 15 residues. The V gene lost 5 bases and the J gene lost 5 bases, with 17 bases spanning the gap. The CDR3 sequence: CASSAIGRGEDTQYF. The CDR3 coding sequence is TGTGCCAGCAGCGCGATCGGGAGAGGTGAAGATACGCAGTATTTT.

This clone was observed a few times. CDR3 in DNA: TGTGCCAGCTCCCTGGGGGGACTCAACGAGCAGTACTTC. Translated, it gives CASSLGGLNEQYF. This rearrangement joins TRBV6-5 to TRBJ2-7, with D perhaps matching TRBD2 (6 bases). The germline V and J ends were trimmed by 8 bases and 5 bases, with 16 bases remaining between them. The CDR3 contains 13 residues. Germline V gene lookup returns CDR1 MNHEY and CDR2 SVGAGI.

The chain links TRBV6-5 to TRBJ2-3, with a weak D call TRBD2 (5 bases). Germline CDR1 and CDR2: MNHEY and SVGAGI. The germline V and J ends were trimmed by 4 bases and 1 base, with 12 bases remaining between them. The CDR3 contains 15 residues. CDR3 DNA sequence: TGTGCCAGCAGTTCCTCGCGGGTTCGCACAGATACGCAGTATTTT. It specifies CASSSSRVRTDTQYF.

The gene calls are TRBV5-4 and TRBJ2-7, with TRBD2 matching 8 bases. From germline, CDR1 is SGHNT and CDR2 YYREEE (reference sequence). J was trimmed by 0 bases and V by 4 bases; bases with no gene match: 6. The CDR3 extends over 15 amino acids. CDR3 loop: CASSHAGGPSYEQYF. The CDR3 DNA sequence: TGTGCCAGCAGCCACGCGGGGGGCCCCTCCTACGAGCAGTACTTC. The whole variable domain, filled in from reference TRBV5-4 and TRBJ2-7, reads ETGVTQSPTHLIKTRGQQVTLRCSSQSGHNTVSWYQQALGQGPQFIFQYYREEENGRGNFPPRFSGLQFPNYSSELNVNALELDDSALYLCASSHAGGPSYEQYFGPGTRLTVT.